This TCR beta chain was identified during a study of T-cell reconstitution after alpha-beta-depleted transplantation in children. Study findings and constraints: Newly produced T cells mostly accounted for T-cell counts and diversity one year post-transplant. The study traced high day-60 TCRbeta diversity in some patients to surviving recipient T cells and thymic progenitors. Reportedly, only several hundred clones from non-depleted graft cells drove alpha-beta T-cell counts at about two months.

Details on this clonotype: The antigen remains unidentified.

Trimming took off 0 bases at V and 1 base at J, with 23 bases between the two ends. This CDR3 comprises 20 residues. Germline V gene lookup returns CDR1 SGHAT and CDR2 FQNNGV. This sample's TCRbeta library carried unique molecular identifier barcodes. Each CDR3 protein gets one entry after TCRdb re-called the PCR reads with MiXCR. This repertoire shows roughly 350,000 distinct CDR3 sequences, under 20% found once; its top ten account for around 38%. The sequence was collected from a male patient between 2 and 10 years old who had a stem cell transplant for acute lymphoblastic leukemia, so the T cells may come from the graft donor. The chain uses TRBV11-2 and TRBJ2-3; D is perhaps TRBD1 or TRBD2 (5 bases each). The sequenced sample was PBMCs, mostly from graft donor cells, obtained 360 days after TCRalphabeta/CD19-depleted stem cell transplant. The CDR3 reads CASSLEDTAVVGTGTDTQYF. The DNA of the CDR3 is TGTGCCAGCAGCTTAGAGGACACTGCCGTTGTGGGGACCGGCACAGATACGCAGTATTTT.